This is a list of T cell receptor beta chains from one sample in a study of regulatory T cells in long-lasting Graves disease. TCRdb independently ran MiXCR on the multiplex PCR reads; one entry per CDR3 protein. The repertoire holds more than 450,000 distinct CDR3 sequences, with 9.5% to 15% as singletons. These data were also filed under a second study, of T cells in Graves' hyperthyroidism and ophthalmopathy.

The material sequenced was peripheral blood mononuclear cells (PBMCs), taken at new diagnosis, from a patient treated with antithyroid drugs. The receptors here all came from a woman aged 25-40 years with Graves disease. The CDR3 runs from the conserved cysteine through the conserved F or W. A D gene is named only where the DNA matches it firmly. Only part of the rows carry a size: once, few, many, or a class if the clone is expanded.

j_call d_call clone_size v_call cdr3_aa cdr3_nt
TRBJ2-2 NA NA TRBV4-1 CASSQSTGTRNTGELFF TGCGCCAGCAGTCAAAGTACCGGGACCAGGAACACCGGGGAGCTGTTTTTT
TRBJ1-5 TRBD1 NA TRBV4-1 CASSQAPGQGNQPQHF TGCGCCAGCAGCCAAGCACCGGGACAGGGCAATCAGCCCCAGCATTTT
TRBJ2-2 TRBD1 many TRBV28 CASSPIYRDSSTGELFF TGTGCCAGCAGTCCGATATACCGGGACAGTTCCACCGGGGAGCTGTTTTTT
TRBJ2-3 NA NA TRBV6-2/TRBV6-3 CASSLTTGGSGTQYF TGTGCCAGCAGCCTGACTACCGGGGGATCTGGGACGCAGTATTTT
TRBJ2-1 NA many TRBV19 CASKGSWDEQFF TGTGCCAGTAAGGGGTCTTGGGATGAGCAGTTCTTC
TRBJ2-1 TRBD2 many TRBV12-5 CASGLSSGRYLSYNEQFF TGTGCTAGTGGTTTGAGTAGCGGGAGGTATCTCTCCTACAATGAGCAGTTCTTC
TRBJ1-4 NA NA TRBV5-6 CASSSMDRPNEKLFF TGTGCCAGCAGCTCGATGGACAGACCTAATGAAAAACTGTTTTTT
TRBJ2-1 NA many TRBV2 CASSREGGGDNEQFF TGTGCCAGCAGTAGAGAGGGGGGCGGGGACAATGAGCAGTTCTTC
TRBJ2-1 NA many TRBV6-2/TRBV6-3 CASKAARGEQFF TGTGCCAGCAAAGCGGCGAGGGGTGAGCAGTTCTTC
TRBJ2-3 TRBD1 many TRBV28 CASSFGDRLSTDTQYF TGTGCCAGCAGTTTTGGGGACAGGCTAAGCACAGATACGCAGTATTTT
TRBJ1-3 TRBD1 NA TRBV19 CGVRPGQGSGNTIYF TGTGGAGTCAGACCGGGACAGGGATCTGGAAACACCATATATTTT
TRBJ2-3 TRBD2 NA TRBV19 CASNRREGPDTQYF TGTGCCAGTAACCGGCGGGAGGGCCCGGATACGCAGTATTTT
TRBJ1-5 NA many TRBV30 CAWSSAGNQPQHF TGTGCCTGGAGTTCTGCTGGCAATCAGCCCCAGCATTTT
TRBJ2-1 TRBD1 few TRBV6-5 CASSYSTGAYYNEQFF TGTGCCAGCAGTTACTCGACAGGGGCCTACTACAATGAGCAGTTCTTC
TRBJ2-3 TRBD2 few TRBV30 CAWTKPRTSGYDTDTQYF TGTGCCTGGACCAAACCTCGGACTAGCGGGTACGATACAGATACGCAGTATTTT
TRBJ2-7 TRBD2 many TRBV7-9 CASSSPRLAGGPEQYF TGTGCCAGCAGCTCCCCTAGACTAGCGGGAGGGCCCGAGCAGTACTTC
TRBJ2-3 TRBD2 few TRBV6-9 CASSFLAGVSDTQYF TGTGCCAGCAGTTTCCTAGCGGGAGTCTCAGATACGCAGTATTTT
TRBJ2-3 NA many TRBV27 CATRWGLFGTDTQYF TGTGCCACTAGGTGGGGCCTCTTTGGCACAGATACGCAGTATTTT
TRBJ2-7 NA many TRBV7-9 CASSWEGAFYEQYF TGTGCCAGCAGCTGGGAGGGGGCTTTCTACGAGCAGTACTTC
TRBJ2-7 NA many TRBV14 CASSPGSRLAEQYF TGTGCCAGCAGCCCCGGGTCCAGGCTGGCCGAGCAGTACTTC
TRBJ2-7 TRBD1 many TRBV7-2 CASSLWTGTYEQYF TGTGCCAGCAGCCTTTGGACAGGTACCTACGAGCAGTACTTC
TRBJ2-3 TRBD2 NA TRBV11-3 CASSLGLWVAGVGTDTQYF TGTGCCAGCAGCTTAGGGCTTTGGGTAGCGGGAGTGGGCACAGATACGCAGTATTTT
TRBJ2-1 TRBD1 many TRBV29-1 CSVEDPNWGTGEGDYNEQFF TGCAGCGTTGAAGATCCTAACTGGGGGACAGGAGAGGGTGATTACAATGAGCAGTTCTTC
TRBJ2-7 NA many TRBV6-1 CASRDLTSSYEQYF TGTGCCAGCAGGGACTTGACTAGTTCGTACGAGCAGTACTTC
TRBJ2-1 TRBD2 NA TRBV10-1 CASSDLSSGSGNEQFF TGCGCCAGCAGCGACCTGTCTAGCGGGAGTGGGAATGAGCAGTTCTTC
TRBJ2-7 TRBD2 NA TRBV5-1 CASSPLSAGELQYF TGCGCCAGCAGCCCGCTATCCGCGGGAGAATTGCAGTACTTC
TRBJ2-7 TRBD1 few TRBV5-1 CASSSARDRGAYEQYF TGCGCCAGCAGCTCCGCCCGGGACAGAGGGGCCTACGAGCAGTACTTC
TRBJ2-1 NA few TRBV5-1 CASSLSSALASYNEQFF TGCGCCAGCAGCTTGTCTAGCGCCCTTGCGTCCTACAATGAGCAGTTCTTC
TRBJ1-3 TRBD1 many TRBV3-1 CASSTYGQGGNTIYF TGTGCCAGCAGCACATACGGACAGGGTGGAAACACCATATATTTT
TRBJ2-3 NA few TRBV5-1 CASSVGPLGATDTQYF TGCGCCAGCAGCGTAGGCCCTCTGGGGGCGACAGATACGCAGTATTTT
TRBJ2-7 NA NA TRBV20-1 CSADVRGSYEQYF TGCAGTGCCGACGTTCGGGGATCCTACGAGCAGTACTTC
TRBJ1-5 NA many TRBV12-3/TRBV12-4 CASSLEGFNQPQHF TGTGCCAGCAGTTTAGAAGGGTTCAATCAGCCCCAGCATTTT
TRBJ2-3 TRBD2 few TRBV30 CAWSAGLAGDTDTQYF TGTGCCTGGAGTGCGGGACTAGCGGGAGACACAGATACGCAGTATTTT
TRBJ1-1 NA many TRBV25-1 CASSEGGYSTEAFF TGTGCCAGCAGTGAAGGGGGGTATTCCACTGAAGCTTTCTTT
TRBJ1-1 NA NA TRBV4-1 CASSQGREMNTEAFF TGCGCCAGCAGCCAGGGCCGTGAAATGAACACTGAAGCTTTCTTT
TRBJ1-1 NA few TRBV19 CASTNFGGRGTEAFF TGTGCCAGTACTAATTTCGGGGGGCGCGGGACTGAAGCTTTCTTT
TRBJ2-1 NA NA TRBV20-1 CSARESQSQGFGGQFF TGCAGTGCTAGAGAGAGCCAGAGCCAGGGCTTCGGGGGGCAGTTCTTC
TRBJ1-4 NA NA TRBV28 CASSFLTDSTNEKLFF TGTGCCAGCAGTTTTCTGACCGATTCAACTAATGAAAAACTGTTTTTT
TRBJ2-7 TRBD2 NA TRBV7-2 CASSRRTSGYYNEQYF TGTGCCAGCAGCCGCCGGACTAGCGGGTACTATAACGAGCAGTACTTC
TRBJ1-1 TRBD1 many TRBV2 CASSLYGTGVGTEAFF TGTGCCAGCAGTTTATACGGGACAGGGGTGGGCACTGAAGCTTTCTTT
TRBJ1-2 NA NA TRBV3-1 CASSHYRLGGYTF TGTGCCAGCAGCCACTACCGTCTGGGGGGCTACACCTTC
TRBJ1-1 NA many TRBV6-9 CASSYGVLMNTEAFF TGTGCCAGCAGTTACGGTGTCCTCATGAACACTGAAGCTTTCTTT
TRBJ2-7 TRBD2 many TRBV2 CASMLADYRGYEQYF TGTGCCAGCATGCTAGCGGATTATCGGGGATACGAGCAGTACTTC
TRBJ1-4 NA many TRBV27 CASSPIGTPNEKLFF TGTGCCAGCAGTCCAATTGGGACGCCTAATGAAAAACTGTTTTTT